This is a list of T cell receptor beta chains from one sample in a study of blood T cells in healthy people across ages. Each CDR3 protein gets one entry after TCRdb re-called the 5' RACE reads with MiXCR. Of about 1 million distinct CDR3 sequences listed, under 55% are singletons. Source material: blood. All receptors come from a woman in her sixties or seventies in good health. Both conserved end residues are part of each CDR3. Each record gives: J gene, clone size, D gene, V gene, CDR3 DNA, CDR3 protein. A D gene is named only where the DNA matches it firmly. Where a row states a size, it is once, few, many or the class of an expanded clone; other rows omit it.

j_call: TRBJ1-6
clone_size: NA
d_call: NA
v_call: TRBV28
cdr3_nt: TGTGCCAGCAGTTCCTTGGGGGGGATCGGCAATTCACCCCTCCACTTT
cdr3_aa: CASSSLGGIGNSPLHF

j_call: TRBJ2-1
clone_size: NA
d_call: NA
v_call: TRBV20-1
cdr3_nt: TGCAGTGCTAGGAACGCCGACAATGAGCAGTTCTTC
cdr3_aa: CSARNADNEQFF

j_call: TRBJ2-7
clone_size: NA
d_call: TRBD2
v_call: TRBV6-2/TRBV6-3
cdr3_nt: TGTGCCAGCAGCCCGCTTCGCGGGAGATACGAGCAGTACTTC
cdr3_aa: CASSPLRGRYEQYF

j_call: TRBJ2-1
clone_size: few
d_call: TRBD2
v_call: TRBV5-1
cdr3_nt: TGCGCCAGCAGCTCACCCGGGACTAGCGGCGCCCGAGGTTTCTACAATGAGCAGTTCTTC
cdr3_aa: CASSSPGTSGARGFYNEQFF

j_call: TRBJ2-3
clone_size: NA
d_call: NA
v_call: TRBV7-2
cdr3_nt: TGTGCCAGCAGCTTAGGTCAAAGGGCAGATACGCAGTATTTT
cdr3_aa: CASSLGQRADTQYF

j_call: TRBJ2-5
clone_size: NA
d_call: NA
v_call: TRBV20-1
cdr3_nt: TGCAGTGCTCACCCGGGCGGGGAGACCCAGTACTTC
cdr3_aa: CSAHPGGETQYF

j_call: TRBJ1-5
clone_size: NA
d_call: NA
v_call: TRBV20-1
cdr3_nt: TGCAGTGCTAAGGTTGAAGGGGACCTAAGCAATCAGCCCCAGCATTTT
cdr3_aa: CSAKVEGDLSNQPQHF

j_call: TRBJ2-3
clone_size: NA
d_call: NA
v_call: TRBV6-6
cdr3_nt: TGTGCCAGCAGTCTCCAGGGCCCCACAGATACGCAGTATTTT
cdr3_aa: CASSLQGPTDTQYF

j_call: TRBJ1-1
clone_size: NA
d_call: NA
v_call: TRBV29-1
cdr3_nt: TGCAGCGTTGAACCCCGCCTCAATAGGAACACTGAAGCTTTCTTT
cdr3_aa: CSVEPRLNRNTEAFF

j_call: TRBJ2-7
clone_size: NA
d_call: NA
v_call: TRBV6-1
cdr3_nt: TGTGCCAGCAGTGGTAGTAGACTCACCTACAGTGAGCAGTACTTC
cdr3_aa: CASSGSRLTYSEQYF

j_call: TRBJ2-7
clone_size: few
d_call: NA
v_call: TRBV12-3/TRBV12-4
cdr3_nt: TGTGCCAGCAGTGTGGGCCACAACTACGAGCAGTACTTC
cdr3_aa: CASSVGHNYEQYF

j_call: TRBJ2-1
clone_size: NA
d_call: NA
v_call: TRBV28
cdr3_nt: TGTGCCAGCAGTTTGTCGCGGCTTAACAATGAGCAGTTCTTC
cdr3_aa: CASSLSRLNNEQFF

j_call: TRBJ1-1
clone_size: NA
d_call: NA
v_call: TRBV6-5
cdr3_nt: TGTGCCAGCAGTTACAACAGTTTGAACACTGAAGCTTTCTTT
cdr3_aa: CASSYNSLNTEAFF

j_call: TRBJ2-7
clone_size: few
d_call: NA
v_call: TRBV13
cdr3_nt: TGTGCCAGCAGCGTATATGGTGGGAGCGGCGAGCAGTACTTC
cdr3_aa: CASSVYGGSGEQYF

j_call: TRBJ2-7
clone_size: NA
d_call: NA
v_call: TRBV5-6
cdr3_nt: TGTGCCAGCAGCCCAACATGGACCCTCTCCTACGAGCAGTACTTC
cdr3_aa: CASSPTWTLSYEQYF

j_call: TRBJ1-2
clone_size: few
d_call: NA
v_call: TRBV15
cdr3_nt: TGTGCCACCAGCAGGGGGAGGGCTCCAGATGGCTACACCTTC
cdr3_aa: CATSRGRAPDGYTF

j_call: TRBJ2-5
clone_size: NA
d_call: NA
v_call: TRBV21-1
cdr3_nt: TGTGCCAGCAGCAAAGCAGGGGACAGGAGAAAAGAGACCCAGTACTTC
cdr3_aa: CASSKAGDRRKETQYF

j_call: TRBJ2-3
clone_size: NA
d_call: TRBD2
v_call: TRBV6-6
cdr3_nt: TGTGCCAGCGGACCGGGACTAGCGGGAGTGTATACGCAGTATTTT
cdr3_aa: CASGPGLAGVYTQYF

j_call: TRBJ2-1
clone_size: NA
d_call: TRBD2
v_call: TRBV13
cdr3_nt: TGTGCCAGCAGCATAAGGACTAGCGGGAGTAGGTACAATGAGCAGTTCTTC
cdr3_aa: CASSIRTSGSRYNEQFF

j_call: TRBJ2-1
clone_size: few
d_call: TRBD2
v_call: TRBV25-1
cdr3_nt: TGTGCCAGCAGGGCGGGACTAGCGGATTACAATGAGCAGTTCTTC
cdr3_aa: CASRAGLADYNEQFF

j_call: TRBJ2-5
clone_size: few
d_call: NA
v_call: TRBV7-2
cdr3_nt: TGTGCCAGCAGCTTAGCACAGGATAGCGGTGAGACCCAGTACTTC
cdr3_aa: CASSLAQDSGETQYF

j_call: TRBJ2-3
clone_size: NA
d_call: NA
v_call: TRBV9
cdr3_nt: TGTGCCAGCAGCGAGGGGCCCCTAATTGGGTTACAGCCAGATACGCAGTATTTT
cdr3_aa: CASSEGPLIGLQPDTQYF

j_call: TRBJ2-6
clone_size: NA
d_call: NA
v_call: TRBV11-2
cdr3_nt: TGTGCCAGCAGCTTAGTACCCTTCCCAGTCGACTCTGGGGCCAACGTCCTGACTTTC
cdr3_aa: CASSLVPFPVDSGANVLTF

j_call: TRBJ2-7
clone_size: NA
d_call: NA
v_call: TRBV20-1
cdr3_nt: TGCAGTGCTAGAGATCTAGTGGGTGGCATCGAGCAGTACTTC
cdr3_aa: CSARDLVGGIEQYF

j_call: TRBJ1-1
clone_size: once
d_call: NA
v_call: TRBV5-4
cdr3_nt: TGTGCCAGCCGGGACGGTAACACTGAAGCTTTCTTT
cdr3_aa: CASRDGNTEAFF

j_call: TRBJ2-5
clone_size: few
d_call: TRBD2
v_call: TRBV5-1
cdr3_nt: TGCGCCAGCAGCCCGGGGACTAGGGGAGAGACCCAGTACTTC
cdr3_aa: CASSPGTRGETQYF

j_call: TRBJ2-1
clone_size: NA
d_call: TRBD2
v_call: TRBV5-1
cdr3_nt: TGCGCCAGTCCTACTAGCGGGAGTAGCAAGGAGCAGTTCTTC
cdr3_aa: CASPTSGSSKEQFF

j_call: TRBJ1-5
clone_size: NA
d_call: NA
v_call: TRBV28
cdr3_nt: TGTGCCAGCAGCTCCCTATCGGGGCACGGAAGCAATCAGCCCCAGCATTTT
cdr3_aa: CASSSLSGHGSNQPQHF

j_call: TRBJ2-3
clone_size: NA
d_call: TRBD2
v_call: TRBV20-1
cdr3_nt: TGCAGTGTAATTGGGACTAGCGGGAGGACCGTTCCTAGCACAGATACGCAGTATTTT
cdr3_aa: CSVIGTSGRTVPSTDTQYF

j_call: TRBJ2-1
clone_size: NA
d_call: TRBD2
v_call: TRBV14
cdr3_nt: TGTGCCAGCAGCGCTTTCCGGGGGGGCTTGTACAATGAGCAGTTCTTC
cdr3_aa: CASSAFRGGLYNEQFF

j_call: TRBJ2-7
clone_size: few
d_call: NA
v_call: TRBV11-2
cdr3_nt: TGTGCCAGCATACGCTCCTACGAGCAGTACTTC
cdr3_aa: CASIRSYEQYF

j_call: TRBJ2-7
clone_size: once
d_call: NA
v_call: TRBV24-1
cdr3_nt: TGTGCCACCAGTGATCACTACGAGCAGTACTTC
cdr3_aa: CATSDHYEQYF

j_call: TRBJ2-7
clone_size: NA
d_call: TRBD1
v_call: TRBV5-1
cdr3_nt: TGCGCCAGCAGCTTGACAGGGGACATAAGCTCCTACGAGCAGTACTTC
cdr3_aa: CASSLTGDISSYEQYF

j_call: TRBJ2-3
clone_size: NA
d_call: NA
v_call: TRBV27
cdr3_nt: TGTGCCAGCAGTTTATTAATAGCGGGCACAGATACGCAGTATTTT
cdr3_aa: CASSLLIAGTDTQYF

j_call: TRBJ2-6
clone_size: NA
d_call: NA
v_call: TRBV7-9
cdr3_nt: TGTGCCAGCAGCTACACAGGGCTACCTTCTGGGGCCAACGTCCTGACTTTC
cdr3_aa: CASSYTGLPSGANVLTF

j_call: TRBJ2-7
clone_size: many
d_call: TRBD2
v_call: TRBV29-1
cdr3_nt: TGCAGCGTTGATAGCGGGAGAGGCTCCTACGAGCAGTACTTC
cdr3_aa: CSVDSGRGSYEQYF

j_call: TRBJ1-2
clone_size: NA
d_call: NA
v_call: TRBV15
cdr3_nt: TGTGCCACCAGCCACAAGGGTATGATGGGCTACACCTTC
cdr3_aa: CATSHKGMMGYTF

j_call: TRBJ2-1
clone_size: NA
d_call: TRBD2
v_call: TRBV20-1
cdr3_nt: TGCAGTGCCAATCTAGCGGGAGGGCCGCACAATGAGCAGTTCTTC
cdr3_aa: CSANLAGGPHNEQFF

j_call: TRBJ1-1
clone_size: few
d_call: NA
v_call: TRBV5-5
cdr3_nt: TGTGCCAGCAGCTTGGCGGCCGGCCCCTCGGGCACTGAAGCTTTCTTT
cdr3_aa: CASSLAAGPSGTEAFF

j_call: TRBJ2-7
clone_size: NA
d_call: TRBD2
v_call: TRBV6-5
cdr3_nt: TGTGCCAGCAGTTACGTAAGACAAGGGACTAGGAGCTCCTACGAGCAGTACTTC
cdr3_aa: CASSYVRQGTRSSYEQYF

j_call: TRBJ2-3
clone_size: NA
d_call: NA
v_call: TRBV4-2
cdr3_nt: TGTGCCAGCAGCCAAAATCAGAGGGGGCCGGGGGATTGGTATACGCAGTATTTT
cdr3_aa: CASSQNQRGPGDWYTQYF

j_call: TRBJ1-5
clone_size: NA
d_call: NA
v_call: TRBV7-2
cdr3_nt: TGTGCCAGCAGCTTAAGGTCAGGATACAATCAGCCCCAGCATTTT
cdr3_aa: CASSLRSGYNQPQHF

j_call: TRBJ2-7
clone_size: NA
d_call: NA
v_call: TRBV3-1
cdr3_nt: TGTGCCAGCAGCGATAGTGGTTACGAGCAGTACTTC
cdr3_aa: CASSDSGYEQYF

j_call: TRBJ2-1
clone_size: NA
d_call: TRBD2
v_call: TRBV3-1
cdr3_nt: TGTGCCAGCAGCCAAGACGTGCGGGAGGGATCCTACAATGAGCAGTTCTTC
cdr3_aa: CASSQDVREGSYNEQFF

j_call: TRBJ2-3
clone_size: NA
d_call: TRBD2
v_call: TRBV5-6
cdr3_nt: TGTGTCAGCAGCGGGGGCCACCCGGCGGATACGCAGTATTTT
cdr3_aa: CVSSGGHPADTQYF

j_call: TRBJ1-4
clone_size: NA
d_call: NA
v_call: TRBV3-1
cdr3_nt: TGTGCCAGCAGCCCCGGGGCAGGGGTTGAAAAACTGTTTTTT
cdr3_aa: CASSPGAGVEKLFF

j_call: TRBJ2-1
clone_size: once
d_call: NA
v_call: TRBV5-5
cdr3_nt: TGTGCCAGCAGCTTGGAAAGGATTGAGCAGTTCTTC
cdr3_aa: CASSLERIEQFF

j_call: TRBJ2-1
clone_size: NA
d_call: TRBD1
v_call: TRBV24-1
cdr3_nt: TGTGCCACCAGACAGGGGGCGCGAAATGAGCAGTTCTTC
cdr3_aa: CATRQGARNEQFF

j_call: TRBJ2-3
clone_size: NA
d_call: TRBD2
v_call: TRBV5-1
cdr3_nt: TGCGCCAGCAGCTTGGTGGTAGCGGGCTCTTCAGATACGCAGTATTTT
cdr3_aa: CASSLVVAGSSDTQYF

j_call: TRBJ2-2
clone_size: NA
d_call: TRBD2
v_call: TRBV27
cdr3_nt: TGTGCCAGCAGTTCGGGGGGAGGGGAGCTGTTTTTT
cdr3_aa: CASSSGGGELFF

j_call: TRBJ2-2
clone_size: NA
d_call: NA
v_call: TRBV7-9
cdr3_nt: TGTGCCAGCAGCTCCAGGGGTATGGTGAACACCGGGGAGCTGTTTTTT
cdr3_aa: CASSSRGMVNTGELFF

j_call: TRBJ1-1
clone_size: NA
d_call: NA
v_call: TRBV3-1
cdr3_nt: TGTGCCAGCCTCCTCCGGGGCAGTAAGAACACTGAAGCTTTCTTT
cdr3_aa: CASLLRGSKNTEAFF

j_call: TRBJ1-5
clone_size: NA
d_call: TRBD1
v_call: TRBV12-3/TRBV12-4
cdr3_nt: TGTGCCAGCAGTGTGACAGGGGACGGTCAGCCCCAGCATTTT
cdr3_aa: CASSVTGDGQPQHF

j_call: TRBJ2-5
clone_size: NA
d_call: TRBD1
v_call: TRBV11-2
cdr3_nt: TGTGCCAGCAGCTTAGGAGCGACAGGGGGCCCGAGGAACCAAGAGACCCAGTACTTC
cdr3_aa: CASSLGATGGPRNQETQYF

j_call: TRBJ2-1
clone_size: few
d_call: NA
v_call: TRBV4-1
cdr3_nt: TGCGCCAGCAGCCAAACCTCTGACGGCGCGAGGTGGGGTAATGAGCAGTTCTTC
cdr3_aa: CASSQTSDGARWGNEQFF

j_call: TRBJ2-7
clone_size: NA
d_call: NA
v_call: TRBV12-3/TRBV12-4
cdr3_nt: TGTGCCAGCAGTTACAGTCGCGAGCAGTACTTC
cdr3_aa: CASSYSREQYF

j_call: TRBJ2-7
clone_size: NA
d_call: NA
v_call: TRBV29-1
cdr3_nt: TGCAGCATTGAAGATCAACGGGCGCTGCACGAGCAGTACTTC
cdr3_aa: CSIEDQRALHEQYF

j_call: TRBJ2-2
clone_size: NA
d_call: NA
v_call: TRBV7-2
cdr3_nt: TGTGCCAGCAGCTTAGCGGGGGGCGGGGAGCTGTTTTTT
cdr3_aa: CASSLAGGGELFF

j_call: TRBJ2-1
clone_size: once
d_call: NA
v_call: TRBV5-6
cdr3_nt: TGTGCCGGCAGCTCCCCAGGGAGAGGGTACAATGAGCAGTTCTTC
cdr3_aa: CAGSSPGRGYNEQFF